The 8 T cell receptor beta chains below come from one sample, sequenced in a study of cytomegalovirus exposure and HLA in healthy donors (dated by TCRdb to between 2016 and 2019). The library was made by the immunoSEQ multiplex PCR assay. For the multiplex PCR, a mixture combining 60 forward primers for TCR Vbeta segments and 13 reverse primers for TCR Jbeta segments was used. Imported from immuneACCESS, the table was reduced by TCRdb to in-frame sequences with V and J called. These copies leave out some clones; in studies compared against another copy, an unresolved V gene accounts for under half, and the cause of the remainder is not known. Recorded for this sample are approximately 140,000 clones; about four fifths of them occurred a single time. The top ten hold more than 4% of the sample. Input material: PBMCs. The source is a man aged 40-49 years in good health and CMV-seropositive.

The chain joins TRBV5-5 to TRBJ2-5; 13 positions agree with TRBD2. Trimming at V came to 5 bases and at J to 4 bases, leaving 8 bases not matched to a gene. Per the germline V gene, CDR1 is SGHKS and CDR2 is YYEKEE (reference sequence). CDR3 length: 16 residues. The CDR3 coding sequence is TGTGCCAGCAGACCCTGGGGGACTAGCGGGGTAGAGACCCAGTACTTC. This translates into CASRPWGTSGVETQYF.

The J gene is TRBJ2-1, the V gene TRBV29-1, with 7 bases identical to TRBD2. The V segment lost 5 bases and the J segment 6 bases; nucleotides outside the gene matches: 10. In germline, CDR1 is SQVTM, CDR2 ANQGSEA. The CDR3 contains 14 residues. This CDR3 is CSVPIRGGTNEQFF. The DNA for the CDR3 is TGCAGCGTTCCAATAAGGGGAGGGACCAATGAGCAGTTCTTC.

The chain is built from TRBV9 and TRBJ1-2; 8 bases line up with TRBD1. This CDR3 spans 15 amino acids. Trimming cost V 3 bases and J 6 bases; bases outside gene matches: 10. Germline lookup yields CDR1 SGDLS and CDR2 YYNGEE. The CDR3 bases are TGTGCCAGCAGCGCATCCAGGGGGCGCAAGGATGGCTACACCTTC. Protein: CASSASRGRKDGYTF.

This clone was counted a few times. This chain joins TRBV25-1 and TRBJ1-1; D gene ambiguous. CDR1 is MGHDK, CDR2 SYGVNS, per germline. The CDR3 totals 12 residues. Trimming cost V 3 bases and J 2 bases, with 4 bases left between them. The CDR3 DNA follows: TGTGCCAGCAGTGATCCAAACACTGAAGCTTTCTTT. This encodes CASSDPNTEAFF.

The rearrangement uses TRBV6-5 and TRBJ1-2, with 7 bases fitting TRBD1. The V gene end was trimmed by 3 bases and the J gene end by 7 bases; junction bases not matched to a gene: 5. The length of the CDR3 is 13 residues. CDR1 MNHEY and CDR2 SVGAGI come from the germline V gene. CDR3 loop: CASSYGTDVGYTF. The CDR3 DNA reads as TGTGCCAGCAGTTATGGGACAGATGTTGGCTACACCTTC.

This clone was detected a few times. For the CDR3, the DNA is TGTGCCAGCTCACTAAACCAACAGGTAAACACTGAAGCTTTCTTT. Translated, it gives CASSLNQQVNTEAFF. The chain recombines TRBV18 with TRBJ1-1; tentatively, D is TRBD1 (5 bases). The CDR3 is made up of 15 amino acids. Germline loops: CDR1 KGHSH, CDR2 LQKENI. With 4 bases removed from V and 2 bases from J, the gap between germline ends came to 14 bases.

This chain joins TRBV5-4 and TRBJ1-4, with 8 bases matching TRBD1. The CDR3 extends over 15 amino acids. The junction had 3 bases not matched to a gene; V was cut back by 0 bases and J by 5 bases. CDR1 and CDR2 (germline): SGHNT, YYREEE (reference sequence). CDR3 amino acids: CASSLATGGNEKLFF. The CDR3 bases are TGTGCCAGCAGCTTGGCCACAGGGGGGAATGAAAAACTGTTTTTT.

The chain uses TRBV25-1 and TRBJ2-7; tentative D call: TRBD2 (5 bases). This CDR3 has 13 amino acids. Germline V gene sequence: CDR1 MGHDK, CDR2 SYGVNS. V gave up 6 bases and J gave up 0 bases, with 9 bases separating them. The CDR3 DNA reads TGTGCCAGCAGGAGGGTGGACTCCTACGAGCAGTACTTC. Residues: CASRRVDSYEQYF.